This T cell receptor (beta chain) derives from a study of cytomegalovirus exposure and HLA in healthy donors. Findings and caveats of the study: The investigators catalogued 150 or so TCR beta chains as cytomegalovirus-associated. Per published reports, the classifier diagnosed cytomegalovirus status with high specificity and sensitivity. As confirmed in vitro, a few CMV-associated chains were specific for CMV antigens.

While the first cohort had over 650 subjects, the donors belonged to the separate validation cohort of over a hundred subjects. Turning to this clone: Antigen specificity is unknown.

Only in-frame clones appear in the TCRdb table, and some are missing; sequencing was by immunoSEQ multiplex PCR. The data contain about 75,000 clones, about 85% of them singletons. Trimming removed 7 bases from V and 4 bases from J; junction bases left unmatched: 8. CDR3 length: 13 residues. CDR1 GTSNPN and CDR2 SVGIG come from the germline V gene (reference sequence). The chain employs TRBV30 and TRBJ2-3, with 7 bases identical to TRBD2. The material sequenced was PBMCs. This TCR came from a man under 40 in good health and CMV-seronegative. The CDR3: CALQRTRPDTQYF. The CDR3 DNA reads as TGTGCCTTACAAAGGACTAGACCAGATACGCAGTATTTT.